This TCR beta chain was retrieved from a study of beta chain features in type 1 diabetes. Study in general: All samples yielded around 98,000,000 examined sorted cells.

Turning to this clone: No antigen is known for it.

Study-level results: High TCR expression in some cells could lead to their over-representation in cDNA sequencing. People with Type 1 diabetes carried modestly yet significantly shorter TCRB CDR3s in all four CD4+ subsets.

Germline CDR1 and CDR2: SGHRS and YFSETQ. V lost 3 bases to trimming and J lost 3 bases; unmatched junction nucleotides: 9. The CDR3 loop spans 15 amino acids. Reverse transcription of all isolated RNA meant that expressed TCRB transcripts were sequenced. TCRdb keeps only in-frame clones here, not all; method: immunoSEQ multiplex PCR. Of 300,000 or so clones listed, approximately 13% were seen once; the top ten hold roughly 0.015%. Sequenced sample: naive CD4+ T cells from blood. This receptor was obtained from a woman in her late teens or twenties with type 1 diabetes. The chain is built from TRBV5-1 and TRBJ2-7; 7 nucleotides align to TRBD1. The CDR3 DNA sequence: TGCGCCAGCAGCTACCCGGGACAGAGGGACTACGAGCAGTACTTC. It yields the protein CASSYPGQRDYEQYF.